The 20 T cell receptor beta chains below all came from one sample that was sequenced in a study of cytomegalovirus exposure and HLA in healthy donors. This table comes from immunoSEQ multiplex PCR, and its TCRdb copy is limited to in-frame clones, with some not included. The repertoire holds about 150,000 clones, with approximately 82% as singletons. Sequencing input: PBMCs. The receptors were sampled from a young man in good health and CMV-seropositive.

The chain couples TRBV30 to TRBJ2-3; 14 bases align to TRBD2. Germline V gene lookup returns CDR1 GTSNPN and CDR2 SVGIG (reference sequence). CDR3 length: 18 amino acids. Trimming took 2 bases from V and 0 from J; bases not matched to a gene: 7. The CDR3 DNA is TGTGCCTGGAGTATCGGGACTAGCGGGAGCGCAAGCACAGATACGCAGTATTTT. Translating it yields CAWSIGTSGSASTDTQYF. Full variable domain (missing parts from reference TRBV30 and TRBJ2-3): SQTIHQWPATLVQPVGSPLSLECTVEGTSNPNLYWYRQAAGRGLQLLFYSVGIGQISSEVPQNLSASRPQDRQFILSSKKLLLSDSGFYLCAWSIGTSGSASTDTQYFGPGTRLTVL.

The rearrangement joins TRBV12-5 to TRBJ2-1; 7 bases agree with TRBD2. The germline gives CDR1 LGHNT, CDR2 FRNRAP. Germline trimming cut 2 bases from V and 9 bases from J; bases unmatched to any gene: 13. The CDR3 consists of 16 residues. Here the CDR3 reads CASGLPRGEGQVEQFF. For the CDR3, the DNA is TGTGCTAGTGGTTTGCCCCGGGGGGAGGGTCAAGTTGAGCAGTTCTTC.

The chain uses TRBV20-1 and TRBJ2-5; 7 positions match TRBD2. From germline, CDR1 is DFQATT and CDR2 SNEGSKA (reference sequence). This CDR3 is 11 amino acids long. V was clipped by 7 bases and J by 2 bases; unmatched bases: 1. CDR3 loop: CSGGGQETQYF. CDR3 sequence (DNA): TGCAGTGGGGGGGGACAAGAGACCCAGTACTTC.

V is TRBV10-1 and J is TRBJ1-4; 7 positions agree with TRBD1. Germline V CDR1 and CDR2: WNHNN, SYGVQD (reference sequence). The ends lost 6 bases at V and 8 bases at J; junction bases unmatched: 9. The CDR3 contains 14 residues. The CDR3 loop is CASSPDPQGEKLFF. Here the CDR3 DNA reads TGCGCCAGCAGCCCTGATCCACAGGGGGAAAAACTGTTTTTT.

The chain uses TRBV4-3 and TRBJ2-5; TRBD2 agrees at 12 bases. The CDR3 runs 20 residues. Unmatched junction bases numbered 16, after V lost 0 bases and J lost 5 bases. Germline CDR1 reads LGHNA; CDR2 reads YSLEER. Here the CDR3 reads CASSQDDLRASGGAGETQYF. The CDR3 DNA sequence: TGCGCCAGCAGCCAAGACGATCTTCGGGCTAGCGGGGGGGCCGGCGAGACCCAGTACTTC.

The chain uses TRBV11-2 and TRBJ2-2, with TRBD2 matching 7 bases. From germline, CDR1 is SGHAT and CDR2 FQNNGV. The CDR3 contains 17 residues. V lost 5 bases to trimming and J lost 2 bases; unmatched junction nucleotides: 11. The CDR3 sequence is CASSPFRERDNTGELFF. DNA for the CDR3: TGTGCCAGCAGCCCTTTTAGGGAGCGGGATAACACCGGGGAGCTGTTTTTT.

The V gene is TRBV6-6, the J gene TRBJ1-2; weak D call: TRBD1 (5 bases). Germline lookup yields CDR1 MNHNY and CDR2 SVGAGI (reference sequence). The ends were cut back, 0 bases at V and 1 base at J, with 9 bases in the middle. There are 15 residues in the CDR3. The DNA for the CDR3 is TGTGCCAGCAGTTACTCAGGGGTCTTTAACTATGGCTACACCTTC. Translating gives CASSYSGVFNYGYTF.

CDR3 region: CASSLVTAVHYGYTF. The CDR3 coding sequence is TGTGCCAGCAGCTTAGTGACTGCGGTACACTATGGCTACACCTTC. The chain has TRBV7-9 and TRBJ1-2; D not certain. Per germline, CDR1 SEHNR and CDR2 FQNEAQ (reference sequence). The V end lost 1 base, the J end lost 3 bases, and 12 bases lay between the germline ends. The CDR3 length is 15 residues. Looking up the rest from reference TRBV7-9 and TRBJ1-2 gives the full variable domain: DTGVSQNPRHKITKRGQNVTFRCDPISEHNRLYWYRQTLGQGPEFLTYFQNEAQLEKSRLLSDRFSAERPKGSFSTLEIQRTEQGDSAMYLCASSLVTAVHYGYTFGSGTRLTVV.

The V gene is TRBV19, the J gene TRBJ1-1; D remains ambiguous. V lost 11 bases to trimming and J lost 1 base, with 14 bases between them. The CDR3 totals 13 residues. Germline V CDR1 and CDR2: LNHDA, SQIVND (reference sequence). CDR3 protein: CAALGRGNTEAFF. CDR3 coding DNA: TGTGCCGCGTTGGGTAGAGGGAACACTGAAGCTTTCTTT. Complete variable domain (other parts from reference TRBV19 and TRBJ1-1): DGGITQSPKYLFRKEGQNVTLSCEQNLNHDAMYWYRQDPGQGLRLIYYSQIVNDFQKGDIAEGYSVSREKKESFPLTVTSAQKNPTAFYLCAALGRGNTEAFFGQGTRLTVV.

The V call is TRBV2, the J call TRBJ2-3; D is undetermined. Trimming took 6 bases from V and 4 from J, leaving 14 bases between them. Germline V CDR1 and CDR2: SNHLY, FYNNEI. CDR3 length equals 14 residues. CDR3 sequence reads: CASSRTTAADTQYF. CDR3 DNA: TGTGCCAGCAGCCGAACGACGGCGGCAGATACGCAGTATTTT.

In nucleotides, the CDR3 is TGTGCCAGCAGTGAGGTGATGGCCAACTATGGCTACACCTTC. Protein product: CASSEVMANYGYTF. The J gene is TRBJ1-2, the V gene TRBV6-1; D unresolved. The CDR3 runs to 14 residues. CDR1 and CDR2 (germline): MNHNS, SASEGT. V lost 3 bases and J lost 2, with 10 bases in between.

This clone was recorded a few times. This sequence joins TRBV27 and TRBJ2-7; D uncertain. V lost 5 bases and J 0 bases, leaving 8 bases between the germline ends. There are 13 residues in the CDR3. Germline V lookup: CDR1 MNHEY, CDR2 SMNVEV (reference sequence). The CDR3: CASSIQTSYEQYF. For the CDR3, the DNA is TGTGCCAGCAGTATACAGACCTCCTACGAGCAGTACTTC.

V usage is TRBV5-1 and J usage is TRBJ1-1, with D uncertain. The CDR3 spans 15 residues. Trimming cost V 1 base and J 4 bases, with 14 bases left between them. Germline V lookup: CDR1 SGHRS, CDR2 YFSETQ. The CDR3 here is CASSLSGVSGTEAFF. The CDR3 DNA reads as TGCGCCAGCAGCTTGAGCGGGGTGTCTGGCACTGAAGCTTTCTTT.

The chain is built from TRBV7-2 and TRBJ2-1; 15 bases are a match to TRBD2. This CDR3 comprises 17 residues. J was trimmed by 3 bases and V by 5 bases; bases with no gene match: 5. Germline V lookup: CDR1 SGHTA, CDR2 FQGNSA. The DNA of the CDR3 is TGTGCCAGCAGCAGGACTAGCGGGAGGGCCGACTACAATGAGCAGTTCTTC. Its translation is CASSRTSGRADYNEQFF. Drawing the rest from reference TRBV7-2 and TRBJ2-1, the complete variable domain is GAGVSQSPSNKVTEKGKDVELRCDPISGHTALYWYRQSLGQGLEFLIYFQGNSAPDKSGLPSDRFSAERTGGSVSTLTIQRTQQEDSAVYLCASSRTSGRADYNEQFFGPGTRLTVL.

This clone was counted a single time. The rearrangement links TRBV4-3 to TRBJ2-7; 9 bases match TRBD2. Looked up from germline, CDR1 is LGHNA and CDR2 is YSLEER. V shed 3 bases and J 5 bases; nucleotides not matched to a gene: 8. The CDR3 runs to 15 residues. CDR3 protein: CASSHLSGGRDEQYF. In DNA form, the CDR3 reads TGCGCCAGCAGCCACCTTAGCGGGGGACGGGACGAGCAGTACTTC.

This chain links TRBV7-9 with TRBJ1-2; 11 bases are shared with TRBD1. V lost 3 bases, J lost 11 bases, and 8 bases stayed unmatched. The germline V gene has CDR1 SEHNR and CDR2 FQNEAQ (reference sequence). CDR3 length equals 14 residues. The CDR3 DNA sequence: TGTGCCAGCAGCTTTATCATGGGACAGGGGGGTTACACCTTC. Translation: CASSFIMGQGGYTF.

On this clone: Other DNA sequences in this sample translate to the same CDR3. J is TRBJ2-1 and V is TRBV18; 10 positions match TRBD2. V lost 1 base to trimming and J lost 5 bases; unmatched junction nucleotides: 2. The germline V gene has CDR1 KGHSH and CDR2 LQKENI. This CDR3 comprises 15 residues. CDR3 in DNA: TGTGCCAGCTCACCACGAGCGGGGGGGGACAATGAGCAGTTCTTC. This translates into CASSPRAGGDNEQFF.

The chain uses TRBV7-8 and TRBJ1-4; TRBD1 agrees at 7 bases. The germline CDR1 and CDR2 sequences are SGHVS and FQNEAQ. The CDR3 consists of 15 residues. V was clipped by 4 bases and J by 1 base; unmatched bases: 3. The CDR3 region is CASSSPGGTNEKLFF. CDR3 nucleotides: TGTGCCAGCAGCTCGCCAGGGGGAACTAATGAAAAACTGTTTTTT. Using reference TRBV7-8 and TRBJ1-4 for the parts outside the CDR3, the full variable domain is GAGVSQSPRYKVAKRGQDVALRCDPISGHVSLFWYQQALGQGPEFLTYFQNEAQLDKSGLPSDRFFAERPEGSVSTLKIQRTQQEDSAVYLCASSSPGGTNEKLFFGSGTQLSVL.

The rearrangement links TRBV15 to TRBJ2-5, with unresolved D. The germline V gene has CDR1 LNHNV and CDR2 YYDKDF (reference sequence). This CDR3 region has 16 residues. V was cut by 0 bases and J by 2 bases, with 13 bases left in between. The CDR3 coding sequence is TGTGCCACCAGCAGAGATATCATGGCTAGACAAGAGACCCAGTACTTC. Encoded protein: CATSRDIMARQETQYF.

This clone has only a few counts. The chain couples TRBV6-5 to TRBJ2-2; no reliable D call. The CDR3 is made up of 15 amino acids. The V and J ends lost 4 bases and 3 bases respectively, with 12 bases between them. From germline, CDR1 is MNHEY and CDR2 SVGAGI. The CDR3 region has the DNA TGTGCCAGCAGTTTGAGCCTAATCTACACCGGGGAGCTGTTTTTT. It is translated as CASSLSLIYTGELFF.